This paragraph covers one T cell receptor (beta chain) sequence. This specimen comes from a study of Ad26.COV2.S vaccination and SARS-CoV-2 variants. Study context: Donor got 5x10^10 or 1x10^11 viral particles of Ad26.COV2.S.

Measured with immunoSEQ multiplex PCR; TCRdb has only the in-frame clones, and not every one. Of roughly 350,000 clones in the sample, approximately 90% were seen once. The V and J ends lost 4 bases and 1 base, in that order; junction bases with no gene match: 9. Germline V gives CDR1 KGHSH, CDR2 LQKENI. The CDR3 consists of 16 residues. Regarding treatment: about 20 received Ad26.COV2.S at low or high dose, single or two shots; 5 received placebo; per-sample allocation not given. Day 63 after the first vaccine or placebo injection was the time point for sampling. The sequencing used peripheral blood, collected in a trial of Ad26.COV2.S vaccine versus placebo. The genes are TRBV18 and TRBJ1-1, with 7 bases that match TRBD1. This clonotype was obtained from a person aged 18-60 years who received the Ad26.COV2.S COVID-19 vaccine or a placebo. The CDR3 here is CASSLQDRVGNTEAFF. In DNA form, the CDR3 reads TGTGCCAGCTCACTTCAAGACAGGGTCGGGAACACTGAAGCTTTCTTT.